This T cell receptor (beta chain) originates from a study of cytomegalovirus exposure and HLA in healthy donors. Amplification used 60 Vbeta primers and 13 Jbeta primers. Only in-frame clones appear in the TCRdb table, and some are missing; sequencing was by immunoSEQ multiplex PCR. The table shows 100,000 to 150,000 clones, with approximately 80% occurring only once. The CDR3 consists of 21 residues. Study conclusions and caveats: Later analysis identified a missense DCLRE1C variant that was linked to TCR beta V- and J-gene trimming.

Comments on this clone: Its antigen is not identified.

The rearrangement joins TRBV7-5 to TRBJ2-5; the D call in the table, TRBD2, was not verified against the DNA. TRBJ2-7 explains the end of the DNA better; the J call may be wrong. TRBV7-5 is recorded as a pseudogene. The source material was PBMCs. This sequence originates from a man aged 18-30 years in good health and CMV-seronegative. In DNA form, the CDR3 reads TGTGCCAGACACCCCAGACCAAGACGGCCGAGGGACTGGGGTAGAACCTACGAGCAGTACTTC. Translating it yields CARHPRPRRPRDWGRTYEQYF.